What follows are 3 T cell receptor beta chains derived from one specimen sequenced in a study of CD8+ T cells in alopecia areata. RNA was isolated and reverse transcribed to cDNA, the sequencing template. Sequencing used immunoSEQ multiplex PCR; TCRdb keeps in-frame clones, though not all of them. The data contain 150,000 to 200,000 clones, just under 60% of them singletons. This specimen consisted of CD4+ T cells sorted from blood, obtained at week 0. The receptor source for this set is a human donor with alopecia areata.

The chain combines TRBV6-1 with TRBJ2-2, with D maybe TRBD2 (6 bases). This CDR3 contains 17 residues. V lost 1 base and J 4 bases, leaving 16 bases between the germline ends. Germline CDR1 is MNHNS and CDR2 is SASEGT. CDR3 DNA: TGTGCCAGCAGTGAAGGACGTGGGGGAGCGGGCACCGGGGAGCTGTTTTTT. Translating it yields CASSEGRGGAGTGELFF.

The chain joins TRBV6-5 to TRBJ2-2, with D perhaps matching TRBD2 (6 bases). With 2 bases removed from V and 5 bases from J, the gap between germline ends came to 9 bases. This CDR3 spans 14 amino acids. The V gene's germline CDR1 is MNHEY and CDR2 SVGAGI. The CDR3: CASSYRGGTGELFF. DNA for the CDR3: TGTGCCAGCAGTTACAGGGGAGGAACCGGGGAGCTGTTTTTT.

The rearrangement joins TRBV2 to TRBJ2-2; no clear D gene. V lost 4 bases to trimming and J lost 12 bases, with 9 bases between them. The CDR3 is 11 amino acids. CDR1 is SNHLY, CDR2 FYNNEI, per germline. CDR3 region: CASSVTIQLFF. The DNA of the CDR3 is TGTGCCAGCAGTGTAACCATCCAGCTGTTTTTT.